What follows are 2 T cell receptor beta chains derived from one specimen sequenced in a study of blood T cell repertoires in COVID-19. Assay: immunoSEQ multiplex PCR; the TCRdb copy retains only in-frame clones and omits some. This table has some 260,000 clones, about 85% appearing once. Sequences were obtained from peripheral blood. These receptors originate from a man younger than 35 with active or convalescent COVID-19.

The chain couples TRBV11-2 to TRBJ1-3; unclear D gene. Germline V gives CDR1 SGHAT, CDR2 FQNNGV. V gave up 1 base and J gave up 2 bases, with 9 bases separating them. This CDR3 comprises 15 residues. Written as DNA, the CDR3 is TGTGCCAGCAGCTTAGTCGCGGCCACTGGAAACACCATATATTTT. As protein: CASSLVAATGNTIYF.

Only one count was recorded for this clone. V gene TRBV18 combines with J gene TRBJ2-1; possible D gene TRBD2, 5 bases. CDR1 and CDR2 from the germline V gene are KGHSH and LQKENI. The CDR3 has 13 residues. Trimming left V 6 bases short and J 2 bases short, with 8 bases between. The CDR3 coding sequence is TGTGCCAGCTCGTTCGGGGCCTACAATGAGCAGTTCTTC. Translation: CASSFGAYNEQFF.